The clone carrying this TCR beta chain was seen a handful of times. Antigen specificity is unknown. This sample stems from a study of CD8+ T cells in alopecia areata. Overall study findings and caveats: Across lesional scalp, and particularly alopecia totalis/universalis, clonality surpassed that of normal scalp. Sequenced scalp T cells also include alphabeta T cells resident in normal skin.

Extracted from the samples, RNA was reverse transcribed into cDNA to serve as the sequencing template. This table comes from immunoSEQ multiplex PCR, and its TCRdb copy is limited to in-frame clones, with some not included. Here the sample spans roughly 150,000 clones, around 50% being singletons. This clonotype originated in a human donor with alopecia areata. This specimen consisted of CD8+ T cells sorted from blood, obtained at week 0.

The CDR3 sequence: CASRLAGGTITDTQYF. CDR3 bases: TGTGCCAGCAGACTAGCGGGGGGAACAATCACAGATACGCAGTATTTT. This chain joins TRBV6-6 and TRBJ2-3; 12 bases map to TRBD2. The CDR3 is made up of 16 amino acids. V lost 6 bases and J lost 2; bases outside the gene matches: 6. Germline CDR1 MNHNY, CDR2 SVGAGI (reference sequence).